Each of the 18 T cell receptor beta chains below was sequenced from the same sample in a study of T-cell memory formation after mild COVID-19. In TCRdb, the 5' RACE reads were re-called with MiXCR into one record per CDR3 protein. The sample yields 100,000 to 150,000 distinct CDR3 sequences, approximately 15% seen once. Material for sequencing was PBMCs or a T cell subset sorted from them (not recorded which). Receptor source: a man aged 18 to 29 who had mild COVID-19 (a few samples of this study predate the infection). Cell type and time point are not known.

The chain recombines TRBV5-1 with TRBJ2-5; tentative D call: TRBD2 (6 bases). This CDR3 region has 13 residues. CDR1 and CDR2 from the germline V gene are SGHRS and YFSETQ. Deletions cut 1 base from V and 3 bases from J, with 7 bases between. CDR3 bases: TGCGCCAGCAGCTTGACGGGGGAAGAGACCCAGTACTTC. Its protein is CASSLTGEETQYF.

This chain joins TRBV12-3 or TRBV12-4 and TRBJ2-3, with 7 bases aligning to TRBD2. The junction had 5 bases not matched to a gene; V was cut back by 5 bases and J by 3 bases. CDR3 length: 14 residues. DNA for the CDR3: TGTGCCAGCAGTATTTCCGGGGGGACAGATACGCAGTATTTT. Protein product: CASSISGGTDTQYF.

The DNA for the CDR3 is TGTGCCAGCAGTTTTGCCCCGGGACAGGGGTTTAAGACCCAGTACTTC. Amino acids: CASSFAPGQGFKTQYF. This rearrangement joins TRBV12-3 or TRBV12-4 to TRBJ2-5; 10 nucleotides agree with TRBD1. The CDR3 has 16 residues. J was trimmed by 6 bases and V by 3 bases; bases with no gene match: 10.

CDR3 sequence (DNA): TGTGCCAGCAGCCCATCCGGGACAGGGAGTCTTTTCGGCTATGGCTACACCTTC. Amino acid sequence: CASSPSGTGSLFGYGYTF. The rearrangement links TRBV9 to TRBJ1-2; 9 bases map to TRBD1. The germline CDR1 and CDR2 sequences are SGDLS and YYNGEE. The CDR3 consists of 18 residues. The J segment lost 4 bases and the V segment lost 4 bases, leaving 17 bases of the junction unmatched. Using reference TRBV9 and TRBJ1-2 for the parts outside the CDR3, the full variable domain is DSGVTQTPKHLITATGQRVTLRCSPRSGDLSVYWYQQSLDQGLQFLIQYYNGEERAKGNILERFSAQQFPDLHSELNLSSLELGDSALYFCASSPSGTGSLFGYGYTFGSGTRLTVV.

This clonotype came up a few times. CDR3 nucleotides: TGTGCCAGCAGTTACGAGGGGTGGGAAGGCTACACCTTC. Translated: CASSYEGWEGYTF. J is TRBJ1-2 and V is TRBV6-2 or TRBV6-3; D might be TRBD1 (5 bases). This CDR3 is 13 amino acids long. The V and J ends lost 2 bases and 8 bases respectively, with 12 bases between them. The germline gives CDR1 MNHEY, CDR2 SVGEGT.

V is TRBV12-3 or TRBV12-4 and J is TRBJ2-3; 13 bases match TRBD2. This CDR3 spans 14 amino acids. The ends lost 10 bases at V and 3 bases at J; junction bases unmatched: 4. CDR3 sequence reads: CATSTSGGTDTQYF. CDR3 bases: TGTGCCACCTCGACTAGCGGGGGGACAGATACGCAGTATTTT.

This sequence joins TRBV4-1 and TRBJ2-5; maybe TRBD2 (6 bases). The ends were cut back, 1 base at V and 1 base at J, with 19 bases in the middle. CDR3 size: 18 residues. CDR1 is MGHRA and CDR2 is YSYEKL in the germline V gene. For the CDR3, the DNA is TGCGCCAGCAGCCAAGCCGGCCCGCGGGGAACACTCCAAGAGACCCAGTACTTC. It is translated as CASSQAGPRGTLQETQYF.

There are a few counts of this clonotype. The chain is built from TRBV2 and TRBJ1-5; 7 bases match TRBD1. The CDR3 spans 14 residues. The V gene's germline CDR1 is SNHLY and CDR2 FYNNEI. The V and J ends lost 6 bases and 7 bases, in that order; junction bases with no gene match: 9. As DNA, the CDR3 is TGTGCCAGCAGGGCCCGACAGGGCTTCCAGCCCCAGCATTTT. It is translated as CASRARQGFQPQHF.

Only a few counts were recorded for this clonotype. The chain joins TRBV28 to TRBJ2-7; D gene ambiguous. The CDR3 is made up of 14 amino acids. Germline V CDR1 and CDR2: MDHEN, SYDVKM. The V end was cut by 5 bases, the J end by 0 bases, with 11 bases between. DNA for the CDR3: TGTGCCAGCAGTCTCACACGGAGCTCCTACGAGCAGTACGTC. Protein sequence: CASSLTRSSYEQYV.

The chain uses TRBV28 and TRBJ2-3; 10 bases fit TRBD1. After removal of 5 bases from V and 4 bases from J, the junction contained 3 bases not matched to a gene. Germline CDR1 MDHEN, CDR2 SYDVKM. There are 14 residues in the CDR3. CDR3 DNA sequence: TGTGCCAGCAGTCCGGGACAGGGGCCAGATACGCAGTATTTT. Translating it yields CASSPGQGPDTQYF.

V is TRBV5-1 and J is TRBJ2-3, with TRBD2 as a possible D gene (5 bases). Germline values: CDR1 SGHRS, CDR2 YFSETQ. CDR3 length: 16 amino acids. V shed 0 bases and J shed 0 bases, with 11 bases lying between them. This CDR3 reads CASSLGGLTSTDTQYF. For the CDR3, the DNA is TGCGCCAGCAGCTTGGGCGGGCTAACTAGCACAGATACGCAGTATTTT.

This clonotype was counted a few times. V and J are TRBV6-5 and TRBJ1-5; no clear D gene. This CDR3 has 13 residues. The germline CDR1 and CDR2 sequences are MNHEY and SVGAGI. V lost 0 bases and J 7 bases, leaving 7 bases between the germline ends. The DNA of the CDR3 is TGTGCCAGCAGTTACTCCCGGGAGCAGCCCCAGCATTTT. Translation gives CASSYSREQPQHF.

The sample holds a few counts of this clonotype. This rearrangement joins TRBV20-1 to TRBJ2-5, with a tentative D call TRBD1 (5 bases). The CDR3 consists of 16 residues. V dropped 5 bases and J dropped 5 bases, with 24 bases sitting between them. Germline CDR1 DFQATT, CDR2 SNEGSKA (reference sequence). The CDR3 spells CSAPPWPDNWAETQYF. The CDR3 coding sequence is TGCAGTGCTCCCCCCTGGCCGGACAACTGGGCTGAGACCCAGTACTTC.

The chain recombines TRBV3-1 with TRBJ1-1, with D possibly TRBD1 on 6 matching bases. The CDR3 is made up of 15 amino acids. Germline CDR1 LGHDT, CDR2 YNNKEL (reference sequence). V lost 4 bases to trimming and J lost 0 bases, with 12 bases between them. The CDR3 region is CASSLWTAMNTEAFF. Written as DNA, the CDR3 is TGTGCCAGCAGCCTTTGGACAGCCATGAACACTGAAGCTTTCTTT.

This clonotype was found many times. The chain is built from TRBV7-2 and TRBJ2-5, with no clear D. The CDR3 is made up of 14 amino acids. Germline V gene lookup returns CDR1 SGHTA and CDR2 FQGNSA. V lost 4 bases to trimming and J lost 2 bases, with 11 bases between them. The CDR3 coding sequence is TGTGCCAGCAGCTACAGTCACATGCAAGAGACCCAGTACTTC. This gives the protein CASSYSHMQETQYF.

This clonotype has at least ten counts. The chain carries TRBV12-3 or TRBV12-4 and TRBJ2-6; D remains unclear. With 8 bases removed from V and 0 bases from J, the gap between germline ends came to 5 bases. CDR3 length equals 13 residues. CDR3 sequence reads: CASSSSGANVLTF. The CDR3 DNA is TGTGCCAGCTCCAGCTCTGGGGCCAACGTCCTGACTTTC.

This clonotype appeared a few times. This chain connects TRBV15 to TRBJ1-2, with D maybe TRBD1 (6 bases). Trimming removed 3 bases from V and 8 bases from J, with 13 bases in between. This CDR3 spans 13 amino acids. Germline V gene sequence: CDR1 LNHNV, CDR2 YYDKDF (reference sequence). The CDR3 DNA is TGTGCCACCAGCAGGGGGGCCCTGGAGGGCTACACCTTC. It codes for CATSRGALEGYTF.

This clonotype occurred a few times. The chain couples TRBV10-1 to TRBJ1-2, with 9 bases matching TRBD1. The CDR3 spans 16 residues. Germline values: CDR1 WNHNN, CDR2 SYGVQD (reference sequence). Trimming cost V 8 bases and J 5 bases; bases outside gene matches: 15. The CDR3 loop reads CASSGTGRNLAYGYTF. The CDR3 nucleotides are TGCGCCAGCTCCGGGACAGGGAGGAATCTGGCATATGGCTACACCTTC.